The T cell receptor beta chain described here comes from a study of T cell repertoires in cytomegalovirus infection. TCRdb re-called the reads through MiXCR, storing one row per CDR3 protein. The data show approximately 110,000 distinct CDR3 sequences, approximately 28% seen once. This clonotype was seen at least ten times. No antigen is known for it. This receptor was obtained from a human donor in good health (CMV status not recorded). Some clones in this sample may be carry-over from other donors' samples. Sequences were derived from CD8+ T cells from cultured PBMCs, sampled from culture after CMV antigen stimulation.

DNA for the CDR3: TGTGCCAGCAGTTTAACCCCTACAGCAGGGCCTAGAGGGGGCTACACCTTC. Translation gives CASSLTPTAGPRGGYTF. The V call is TRBV28, the J call TRBJ1-2, with D perhaps TRBD1 (5 bases). Trimming shortened V by 2 bases and J by 8 bases, and 24 bases separated the two germline ends. The CDR3 loop spans 17 amino acids. Germline assignment: CDR1 MDHEN and CDR2 SYDVKM.